The TCR beta chain described here comes from a study of blood T cell repertoires in COVID-19. The repertoire was sequenced with immunoSEQ multiplex PCR; TCRdb's copy has only in-frame clones and lacks some. The table lists about 330,000 clones, 92% of them singletons. Germline V gene sequence: CDR1 MNHEY, CDR2 SVGEGT. The CDR3 has 13 amino acids. The trim removed 6 bases at V and 4 bases at J, leaving 4 bases unmatched. In terms of age and location, participants ranged from roughly 18 to 100 years and lived in about 25 US areas. The recovered donors of Cohort 3 showed two negative PCRs, clearance, or symptom resolution.

This sequence joins TRBV6-2 or TRBV6-3 and TRBJ1-1, with TRBD1 matching over 8 bases. The sequence came from a woman in her 30s who had recovered from COVID-19. The sample was PBMCs or T cells enriched from blood (not recorded which). The CDR3 region has the DNA TGTGCCAGCAGCAAACAGGGGGGCACTGAAGCTTTCTTT. Its translation is CASSKQGGTEAFF.